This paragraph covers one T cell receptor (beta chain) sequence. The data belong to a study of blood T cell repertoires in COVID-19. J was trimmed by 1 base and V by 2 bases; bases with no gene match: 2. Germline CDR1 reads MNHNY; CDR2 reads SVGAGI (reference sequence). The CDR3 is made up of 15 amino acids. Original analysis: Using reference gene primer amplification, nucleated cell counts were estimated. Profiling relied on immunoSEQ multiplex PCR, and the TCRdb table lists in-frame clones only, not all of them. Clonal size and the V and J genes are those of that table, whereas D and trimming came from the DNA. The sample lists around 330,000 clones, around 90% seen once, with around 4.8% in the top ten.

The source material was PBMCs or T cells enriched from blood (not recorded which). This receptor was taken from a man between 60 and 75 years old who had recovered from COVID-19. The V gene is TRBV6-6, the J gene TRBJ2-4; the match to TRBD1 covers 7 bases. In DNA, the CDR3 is TGTGCCAGCAGTTACGAGACAGGGGCCAAAAACATTCAGTACTTC. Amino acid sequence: CASSYETGAKNIQYF.